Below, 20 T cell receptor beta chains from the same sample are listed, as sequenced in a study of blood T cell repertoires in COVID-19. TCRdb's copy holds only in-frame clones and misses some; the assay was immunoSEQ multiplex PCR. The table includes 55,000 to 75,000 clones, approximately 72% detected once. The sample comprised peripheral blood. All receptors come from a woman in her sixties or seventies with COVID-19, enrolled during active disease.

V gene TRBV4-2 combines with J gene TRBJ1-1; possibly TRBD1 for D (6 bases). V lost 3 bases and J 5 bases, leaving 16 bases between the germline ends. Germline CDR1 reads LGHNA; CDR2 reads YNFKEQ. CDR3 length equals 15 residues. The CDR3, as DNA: TGTGCCAGCAGCCAGGGAACAGGGAGAAGTACTGAAGCTTTCTTT. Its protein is CASSQGTGRSTEAFF.

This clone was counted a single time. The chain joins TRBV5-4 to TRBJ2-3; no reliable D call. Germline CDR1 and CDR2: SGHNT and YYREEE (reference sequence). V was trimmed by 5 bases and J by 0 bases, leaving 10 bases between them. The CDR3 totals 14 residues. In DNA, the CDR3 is TGTGCCAGCAGGTCACACGCTAGCACAGATACGCAGTATTTT. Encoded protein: CASRSHASTDTQYF.

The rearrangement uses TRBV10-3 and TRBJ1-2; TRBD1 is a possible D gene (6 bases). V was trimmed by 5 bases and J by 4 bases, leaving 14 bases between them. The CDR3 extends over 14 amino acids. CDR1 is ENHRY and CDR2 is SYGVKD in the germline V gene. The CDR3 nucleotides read TGTGCCATCAGTTCCCCTAAGACAGGCTATGGCTACACCTTC. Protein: CAISSPKTGYGYTF.

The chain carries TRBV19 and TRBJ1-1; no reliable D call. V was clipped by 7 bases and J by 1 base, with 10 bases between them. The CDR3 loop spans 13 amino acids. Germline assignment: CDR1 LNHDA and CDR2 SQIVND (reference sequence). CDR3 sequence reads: CASTIGENTEAFF. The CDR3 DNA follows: TGTGCCAGTACCATCGGAGAGAACACTGAAGCTTTCTTT. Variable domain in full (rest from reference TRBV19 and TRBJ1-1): DGGITQSPKYLFRKEGQNVTLSCEQNLNHDAMYWYRQDPGQGLRLIYYSQIVNDFQKGDIAEGYSVSREKKESFPLTVTSAQKNPTAFYLCASTIGENTEAFFGQGTRLTVV.

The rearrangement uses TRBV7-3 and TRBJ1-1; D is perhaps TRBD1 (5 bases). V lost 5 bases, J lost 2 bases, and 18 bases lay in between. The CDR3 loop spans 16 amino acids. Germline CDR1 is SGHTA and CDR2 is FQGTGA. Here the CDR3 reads CASSPGAGGGNTEAFF. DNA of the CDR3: TGTGCCAGCAGCCCGGGCGCGGGGGGAGGTAACACTGAAGCTTTCTTT.

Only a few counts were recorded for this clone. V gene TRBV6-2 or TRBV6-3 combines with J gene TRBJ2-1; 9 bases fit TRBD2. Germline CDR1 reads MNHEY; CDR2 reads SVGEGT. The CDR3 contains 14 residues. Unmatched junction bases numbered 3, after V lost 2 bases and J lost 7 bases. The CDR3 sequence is CASSYPSGMNEQFF. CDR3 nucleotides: TGTGCCAGCAGTTACCCTAGCGGGATGAATGAGCAGTTCTTC.

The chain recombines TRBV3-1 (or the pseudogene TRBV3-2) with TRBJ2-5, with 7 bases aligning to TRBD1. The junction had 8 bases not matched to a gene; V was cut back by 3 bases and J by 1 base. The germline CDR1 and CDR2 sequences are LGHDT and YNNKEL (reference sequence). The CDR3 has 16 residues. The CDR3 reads CASSQKTGQLQETQYF. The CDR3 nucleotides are TGTGCCAGCAGCCAGAAGACGGGACAGCTCCAAGAGACCCAGTACTTC.

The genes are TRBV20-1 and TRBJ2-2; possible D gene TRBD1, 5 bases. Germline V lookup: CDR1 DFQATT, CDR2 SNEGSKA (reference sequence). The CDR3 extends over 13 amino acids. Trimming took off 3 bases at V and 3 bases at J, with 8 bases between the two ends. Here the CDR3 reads CSASRRDTGELFF. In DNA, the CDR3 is TGCAGTGCTAGTCGCAGGGACACCGGGGAGCTGTTTTTT.

As DNA, the CDR3 is TGTGCCAGCACGAGGGACTTGGCGGTAACCTACAATGAGCAGTTCTTC. Amino acids: CASTRDLAVTYNEQFF. V usage is TRBV11-1 and J usage is TRBJ2-1; tentatively, D is TRBD2 (6 bases). The CDR3 consists of 16 residues. Germline V lookup: CDR1 SGHAT, CDR2 FQDESV (reference sequence). V was shortened by 7 bases and J by 2 bases, with 18 bases between the two germline ends.

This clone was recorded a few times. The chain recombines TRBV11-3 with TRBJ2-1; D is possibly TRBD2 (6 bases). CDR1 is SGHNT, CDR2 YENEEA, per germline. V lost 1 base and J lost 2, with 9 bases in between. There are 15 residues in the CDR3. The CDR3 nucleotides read TGTGCCAGCAGCTTAGCAGGGAGGCCCTACAATGAGCAGTTCTTC. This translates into CASSLAGRPYNEQFF.

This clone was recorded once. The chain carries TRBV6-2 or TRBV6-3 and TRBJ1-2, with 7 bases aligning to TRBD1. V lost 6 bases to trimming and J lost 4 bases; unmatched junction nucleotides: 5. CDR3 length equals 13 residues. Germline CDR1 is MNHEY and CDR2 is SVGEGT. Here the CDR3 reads CASSRGQSYGYTF. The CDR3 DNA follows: TGTGCCAGCAGCCGGGGACAGAGCTATGGCTACACCTTC.

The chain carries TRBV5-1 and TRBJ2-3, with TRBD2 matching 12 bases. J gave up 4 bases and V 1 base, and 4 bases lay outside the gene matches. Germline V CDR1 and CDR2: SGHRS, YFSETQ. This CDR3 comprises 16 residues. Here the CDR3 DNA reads TGCGCCAGCAGCTTGTTGCTAGCGGGGGGGGCAGATACGCAGTATTTT. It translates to CASSLLLAGGADTQYF.

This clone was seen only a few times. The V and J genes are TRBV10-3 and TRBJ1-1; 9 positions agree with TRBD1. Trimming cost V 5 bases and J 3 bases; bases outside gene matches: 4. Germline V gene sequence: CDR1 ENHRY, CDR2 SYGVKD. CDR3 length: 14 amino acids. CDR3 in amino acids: CAISRTGEDTEAFF. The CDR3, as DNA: TGTGCCATCAGTCGGACAGGGGAGGACACTGAAGCTTTCTTT.

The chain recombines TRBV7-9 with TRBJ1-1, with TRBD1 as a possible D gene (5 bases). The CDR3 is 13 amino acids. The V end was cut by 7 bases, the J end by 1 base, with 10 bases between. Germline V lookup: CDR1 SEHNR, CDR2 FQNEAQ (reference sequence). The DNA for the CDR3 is TGTGCCAGCAACCCCGGACAGAACACTGAAGCTTTCTTT. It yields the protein CASNPGQNTEAFF.

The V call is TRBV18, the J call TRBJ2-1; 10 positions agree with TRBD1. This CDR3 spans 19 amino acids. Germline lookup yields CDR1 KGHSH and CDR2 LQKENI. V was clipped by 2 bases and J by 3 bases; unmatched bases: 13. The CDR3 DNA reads TGTGCCAGCTCACCAAGGGCGACCGGGACAGGGGCGAACTACAATGAGCAGTTCTTC. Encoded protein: CASSPRATGTGANYNEQFF.

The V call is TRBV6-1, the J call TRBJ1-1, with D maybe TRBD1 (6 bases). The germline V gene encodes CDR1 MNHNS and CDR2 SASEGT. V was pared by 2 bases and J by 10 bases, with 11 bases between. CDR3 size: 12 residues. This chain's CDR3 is CASSEIIRGAFF. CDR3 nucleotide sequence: TGTGCCAGCAGTGAAATTATCAGGGGAGCTTTCTTT.

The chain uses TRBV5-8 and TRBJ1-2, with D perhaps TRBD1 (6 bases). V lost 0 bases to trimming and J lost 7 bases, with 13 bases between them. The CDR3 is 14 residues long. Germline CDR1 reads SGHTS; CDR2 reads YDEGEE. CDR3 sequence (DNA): TGTGCCAGCAGCTTGGCTCGGGGGGCGCTTGGCTACACCTTC. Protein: CASSLARGALGYTF.

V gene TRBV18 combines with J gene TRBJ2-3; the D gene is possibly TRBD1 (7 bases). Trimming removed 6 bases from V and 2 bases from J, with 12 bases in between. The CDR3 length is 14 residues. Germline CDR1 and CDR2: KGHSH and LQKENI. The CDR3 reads CASSRDSLTDTQYF. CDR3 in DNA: TGTGCCAGCTCGCGGGACAGCCTCACAGATACGCAGTATTTT.

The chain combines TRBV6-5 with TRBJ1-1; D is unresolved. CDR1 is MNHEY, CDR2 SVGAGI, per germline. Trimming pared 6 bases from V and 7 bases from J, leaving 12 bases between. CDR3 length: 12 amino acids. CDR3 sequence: CASRSSRVEAFF. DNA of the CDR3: TGTGCCAGCAGGTCCTCCCGGGTTGAAGCTTTCTTT.

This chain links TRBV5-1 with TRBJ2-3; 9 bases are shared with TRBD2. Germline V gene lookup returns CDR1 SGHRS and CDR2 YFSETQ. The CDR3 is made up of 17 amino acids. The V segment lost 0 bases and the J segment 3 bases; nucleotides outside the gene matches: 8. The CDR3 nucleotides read TGCGCCAGCAGCTTGGTGATGCTAGCGGGAACGACAGATACGCAGTATTTT. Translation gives CASSLVMLAGTTDTQYF.